The 8 T cell receptor beta chains listed next were all sequenced from one sample in a study of T cells after yellow fever vaccination. TCRdb fed the 5' RACE reads into MiXCR, producing one record per CDR3 protein. The profile shows some 70,000 distinct CDR3 sequences, approximately 6.1% of them singletons. The input for sequencing was CD8+ T cells sorted from PBMCs, taken more than 35 days after the first yellow fever vaccination. The receptor source for this set is a man aged 18 to 29 who received the YFV17D yellow fever vaccine.

In its sample, this clonotype was seen many times. This chain links TRBV24-1 with TRBJ2-3; 8 nucleotides line up with TRBD2. The V gene's germline CDR1 is KGHDR and CDR2 SFDVKD. Germline trimming cut 5 bases from V and 7 bases from J; bases unmatched to any gene: 13. The CDR3 spans 16 residues. The CDR3 loop is CATSATGAGGTHTQYF. CDR3 DNA sequence: TGTGCCACCAGTGCCACCGGGGCGGGGGGCACGCATACGCAGTATTTT.

This clonotype appeared many times. The rearrangement joins TRBV12-3 or TRBV12-4 to TRBJ2-1, with D perhaps matching TRBD2 (5 bases). Trimming took 2 bases from V and 4 from J, leaving 9 bases between them. The CDR3 runs 14 residues. CDR3 protein: CASSLSGPYNEQFF. CDR3 coding DNA: TGTGCCAGCAGTTTAAGCGGCCCATACAATGAGCAGTTCTTC.

This clonotype was seen ten or more times. The chain employs TRBV4-3 and TRBJ2-6; 7 bases are a match to TRBD1. Germline trimming cut 4 bases from V and 3 bases from J; bases unmatched to any gene: 3. Germline V CDR1 and CDR2: LGHNA, YSLEER. There are 15 residues in the CDR3. In DNA form, the CDR3 reads TGCGCCAGCAGCCCGACAGGGCTTGGGGCCAACGTCCTGACTTTC. This sequence encodes CASSPTGLGANVLTF.

This clonotype was observed a handful of times. This chain joins TRBV11-2 and TRBJ2-1; D may be TRBD1 or TRBD2 (5 bases each). In germline, CDR1 is SGHAT, CDR2 FQNNGV. V lost 1 base, J lost 4 bases, and 14 bases lay in between. The CDR3 covers 16 residues. In DNA form, the CDR3 reads TGTGCCAGCAGCTTAGCAGGGAGTTATCATTACAATGAGCAGTTCTTC. Protein sequence: CASSLAGSYHYNEQFF.

The sample holds many counts of this clonotype. This rearrangement joins TRBV9 to TRBJ2-3, with 8 bases lining up with TRBD2. Germline CDR1 and CDR2: SGDLS and YYNGEE. Trimming at V came to 0 bases and at J to 4 bases, leaving 4 bases not matched to a gene. The CDR3 runs to 15 residues. This CDR3 is CASSVAERGPDTQYF. The CDR3, as DNA: TGTGCCAGCAGCGTAGCTGAGCGGGGGCCAGATACGCAGTATTTT.

This clonotype was seen a few times. The chain links TRBV9 to TRBJ2-7; D is uncertain. The CDR3 has 12 residues. Germline loops: CDR1 SGDLS, CDR2 YYNGEE. Trimming took off 7 bases at V and 2 bases at J, with 10 bases between the two ends. CDR3 nucleotide sequence: TGTGCCAGCGGTTTGGTGCCCTACGAGCAGTACTTC. It codes for CASGLVPYEQYF. The full variable domain, in which reference TRBV9 and TRBJ2-7 provide the parts outside the CDR3, is DSGVTQTPKHLITATGQRVTLRCSPRSGDLSVYWYQQSLDQGLQFLIQYYNGEERAKGNILERFSAQQFPDLHSELNLSSLELGDSALYFCASGLVPYEQYFGPGTRLTVT.

This clonotype was recorded at least ten times. In DNA form, the CDR3 reads TGTGCCAGCCGTATCCCGGGGAGCACAGATACGCAGTATTTT. Its protein is CASRIPGSTDTQYF. J is TRBJ2-3 and V is TRBV12-3 or TRBV12-4, with D possibly matching TRBD2 (5 bases). Trimming pared 8 bases from V and 0 bases from J, leaving 12 bases between. The CDR3 sequence is 14 residues long.

This clonotype was found a few times. The chain joins TRBV3-1 to TRBJ2-5, with D hard to call. CDR1 is LGHDT and CDR2 is YNNKEL in the germline V gene (reference sequence). Trimming stripped 0 bases from V and 2 bases from J, with 13 bases between. The CDR3 totals 16 residues. The CDR3 sequence is CASSQDDRDFQETQYF. Written as DNA, the CDR3 is TGTGCCAGCAGCCAAGATGACCGAGACTTTCAAGAGACCCAGTACTTC.